These 11 T cell receptor beta chains were sequenced from one sample in a study of cytomegalovirus exposure and HLA in healthy donors. PCR involved 60 Vbeta and 13 Jbeta primers. Libraries were prepared by immunoSEQ multiplex PCR; TCRdb keeps only in-frame clonotypes and omits some of them. The data show about 110,000 clones, with less than 85% seen just once and roughly 3.4% held by the top ten. Sequenced input: PBMCs. These receptors were taken from a man aged 55-75 years in good health and CMV-seronegative.

This chain links TRBV5-1 with TRBJ2-5; 14 bases are shared with TRBD2. The J segment lost 4 bases and the V segment lost 4 bases, leaving 12 bases of the junction unmatched. The V gene's germline CDR1 is SGHRS and CDR2 YFSETQ. CDR3 length: 18 amino acids. The CDR3, as DNA: TGCGCCAGCAGCCAAGGGACTAGCGGGGGCCCGATTCGAGAGACCCAGTACTTC. This sequence encodes CASSQGTSGGPIRETQYF.

The chain employs TRBV7-2 and TRBJ1-1, with D possibly matching TRBD1 (5 bases). The germline V gene encodes CDR1 SGHTA and CDR2 FQGNSA. V lost 6 bases and J lost 1, with 15 bases in between. The CDR3 contains 15 residues. The CDR3 region has the DNA TGTGCCAGCAGTCGGCAATGGGGGGAGAACACTGAAGCTTTCTTT. Residues: CASSRQWGENTEAFF.

This chain uses TRBV19 with TRBJ2-5; TRBD2 matches 8 bases. Trimming removed 10 bases from V and 3 bases from J; junction bases left unmatched: 10. CDR3 length: 14 residues. From germline, CDR1 is LNHDA and CDR2 SQIVND (reference sequence). Here the CDR3 reads CATRRSGGKETQYF. CDR3 sequence (DNA): TGTGCCACCCGAAGGTCGGGGGGGAAAGAGACCCAGTACTTC.

The rearrangement uses TRBV6-1 and TRBJ1-4; D gene ambiguous. Germline V gives CDR1 MNHNS, CDR2 SASEGT. This CDR3 has 13 residues. Trimming took 1 base from V and 8 from J, leaving 8 bases between them. CDR3 sequence reads: CASSEVRREKLFF. The CDR3 nucleotides are TGTGCCAGCAGTGAAGTGCGGAGGGAAAAACTGTTTTTT.

This chain links TRBV10-3 with TRBJ2-5; 8 nucleotides agree with TRBD1. With V trimmed by 0 bases and J by 5 bases, 2 bases remained unmatched. CDR3 length equals 14 residues. CDR1 ENHRY and CDR2 SYGVKD come from the germline V gene. The CDR3 loop reads CAISESTGVETQYF. DNA of the CDR3: TGTGCCATCAGTGAGTCGACAGGGGTTGAGACCCAGTACTTC.

The rearrangement joins TRBV6-6 to TRBJ1-4, with D possibly matching TRBD1 (6 bases). This CDR3 region has 15 residues. Trimming shortened V by 2 bases and J by 0 bases, and 7 bases separated the two germline ends. Per the germline V gene, CDR1 is MNHNY and CDR2 is SVGAGI (reference sequence). The CDR3 nucleotides read TGTGCCAGCAGTTACGAGGGGGCAACTAATGAAAAACTGTTTTTT. It translates to CASSYEGATNEKLFF.

The chain links TRBV5-4 to TRBJ1-6; D perhaps matches TRBD1 (5 bases). Germline loops: CDR1 SGHNT, CDR2 YYREEE (reference sequence). This CDR3 comprises 17 residues. Trimming stripped 0 bases from V and 7 bases from J, with 17 bases between. In DNA, the CDR3 is TGTGCCAGCAGCTTGGGTGGACCGGGGGGAGGGAATTCACCCCTCCACTTT. As protein: CASSLGGPGGGNSPLHF.

This clone came up once. The chain couples TRBV7-2 to TRBJ1-1; D call uncertain. CDR1 is SGHTA and CDR2 is FQGNSA in the germline V gene. Trimming shortened V by 2 bases and J by 2 bases, and 15 bases separated the two germline ends. The CDR3 sequence is 16 residues long. CDR3: CASSLSGRGGNTEAFF. The CDR3, as DNA: TGTGCCAGCAGCTTAAGTGGGCGGGGAGGTAACACTGAAGCTTTCTTT.

The chain employs TRBV5-1 and TRBJ2-5; TRBD2 matches 16 bases. With V trimmed by 5 bases and J by 4 bases, 11 bases remained unmatched. The CDR3 has 18 amino acids. Germline values: CDR1 SGHRS, CDR2 YFSETQ. CDR3 coding DNA: TGCGCCAGCAGTCCCGGGACTAGCGGGGGGGCCGGAGGAGAGACCCAGTACTTC. This encodes CASSPGTSGGAGGETQYF.

The chain carries TRBV5-6 and TRBJ2-7, with 9 nucleotides matching TRBD1. The CDR3 consists of 16 residues. The germline V gene encodes CDR1 SGHDT and CDR2 YYEEEE. V lost 0 bases to trimming and J lost 6 bases; unmatched junction nucleotides: 10. CDR3 bases: TGTGCCAGCAGCTTGGATTTGGGGACAGGGACATCCGAGCAGTACGTC. This sequence encodes CASSLDLGTGTSEQYV.

This sequence joins TRBV11-2 and TRBJ1-1; no definite D call. Germline assignment: CDR1 SGHAT and CDR2 FQNNGV. This CDR3 region has 14 residues. The ends were cut back, 5 bases at V and 1 base at J, with 11 bases in the middle. The CDR3 protein is CASSAQRSNTEAFF. The CDR3 DNA sequence: TGTGCCAGCAGCGCACAGAGATCGAACACTGAAGCTTTCTTT. The complete variable domain, with remaining parts taken from reference TRBV11-2 and TRBJ1-1, reads EAGVAQSPRYKIIEKRQSVAFWCNPISGHATLYWYQQILGQGPKLLIQFQNNGVVDDSQLPKDRFSAERLKGVDSTLKIQPAKLEDSAVYLCASSAQRSNTEAFFGQGTRLTVV.